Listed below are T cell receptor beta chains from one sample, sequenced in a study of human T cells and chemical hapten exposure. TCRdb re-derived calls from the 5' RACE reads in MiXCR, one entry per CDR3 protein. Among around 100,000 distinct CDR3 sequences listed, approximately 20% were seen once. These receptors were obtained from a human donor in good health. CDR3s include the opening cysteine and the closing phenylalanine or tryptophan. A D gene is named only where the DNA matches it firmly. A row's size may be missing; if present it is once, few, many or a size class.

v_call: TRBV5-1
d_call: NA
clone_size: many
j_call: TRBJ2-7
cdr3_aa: CASSQSYEQYF
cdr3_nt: TGCGCCAGCAGCCAATCCTACGAGCAGTACTTC

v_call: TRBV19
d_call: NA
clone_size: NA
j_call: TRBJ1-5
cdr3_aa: CASSNPGQPQHF
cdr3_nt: TGTGCCAGTAGCAATCCGGGACAGCCCCAGCATTTT

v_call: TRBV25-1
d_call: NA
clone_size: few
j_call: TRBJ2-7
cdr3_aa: CASSRGGRGHEQYF
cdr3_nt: TGTGCCAGCAGTAGGGGGGGCAGGGGCCACGAGCAGTACTTC

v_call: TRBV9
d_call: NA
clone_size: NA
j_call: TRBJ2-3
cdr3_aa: CASSFQGDTQYF
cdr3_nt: TGTGCCAGCAGCTTCCAGGGAGATACGCAGTATTTT

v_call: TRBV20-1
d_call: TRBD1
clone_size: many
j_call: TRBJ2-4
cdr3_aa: CSARSGDSAKNIQYF
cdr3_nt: TGCAGTGCTAGATCCGGGGACAGCGCAAAAAACATTCAGTACTTC

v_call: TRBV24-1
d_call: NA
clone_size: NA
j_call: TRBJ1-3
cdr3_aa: CATSDLGNTIYF
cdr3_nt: TGTGCCACCAGTGATTTGGGAAACACCATATATTTT

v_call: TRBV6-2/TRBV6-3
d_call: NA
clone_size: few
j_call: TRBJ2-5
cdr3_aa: CASRRFSGPRETQYF
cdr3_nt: TGTGCCAGCAGGAGGTTTTCTGGTCCAAGAGAGACCCAGTACTTC

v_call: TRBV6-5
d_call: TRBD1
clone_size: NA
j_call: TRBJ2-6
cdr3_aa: CASSPRAGGSGANVLTF
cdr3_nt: TGTGCCAGCAGCCCTAGGGCAGGGGGATCTGGGGCCAACGTCCTGACTTTC

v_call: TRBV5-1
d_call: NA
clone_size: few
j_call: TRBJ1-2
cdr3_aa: CASSLPTDSIYGYTF
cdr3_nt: TGCGCCAGCAGCTTACCGACAGACTCTATATATGGCTACACCTTC

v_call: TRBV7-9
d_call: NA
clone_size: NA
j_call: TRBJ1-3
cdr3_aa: CASSPRILSGNTIYF
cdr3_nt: TGTGCCAGCAGCCCACGAATCCTCTCTGGAAACACCATATATTTT

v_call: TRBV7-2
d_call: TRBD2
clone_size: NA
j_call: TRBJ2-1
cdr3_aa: CASSLLTSGLVNEQFF
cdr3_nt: TGTGCCAGCAGCTTATTGACTAGCGGGTTGGTTAATGAGCAGTTCTTC

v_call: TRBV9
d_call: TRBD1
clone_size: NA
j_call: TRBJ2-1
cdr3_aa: CASSKTVGTGDISSYNEQFF
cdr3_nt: TGTGCCAGCAGTAAAACCGTTGGGACAGGGGACATAAGCTCCTACAATGAGCAGTTCTTC

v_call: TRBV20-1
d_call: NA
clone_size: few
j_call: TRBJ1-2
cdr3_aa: CSALRASGLAALYGYTF
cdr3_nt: TGCAGTGCCCTAAGAGCCTCTGGGCTCGCAGCACTCTATGGCTACACCTTC

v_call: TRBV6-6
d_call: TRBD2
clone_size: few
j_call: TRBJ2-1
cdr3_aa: CASRWGGDSYNEQFF
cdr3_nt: TGTGCCAGCAGGTGGGGAGGGGACTCCTACAATGAGCAGTTCTTC

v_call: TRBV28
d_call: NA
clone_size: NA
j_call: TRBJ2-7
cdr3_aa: CASSLSAQGAYEQYF
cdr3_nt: TGTGCCAGCAGTTTATCGGCCCAGGGAGCCTACGAGCAGTACTTC

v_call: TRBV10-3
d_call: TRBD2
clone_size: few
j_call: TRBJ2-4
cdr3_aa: CAPPELAGLRAKNIQYF
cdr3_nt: TGTGCCCCCCCGGAACTAGCGGGGCTGAGAGCCAAAAACATTCAGTACTTC

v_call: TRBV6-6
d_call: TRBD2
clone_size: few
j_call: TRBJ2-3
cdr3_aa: CASSASGRFTSTDTQYF
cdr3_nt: TGTGCCAGCAGCGCTAGCGGGAGATTTACTAGCACAGATACGCAGTATTTT

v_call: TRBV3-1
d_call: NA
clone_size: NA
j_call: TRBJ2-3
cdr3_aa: CASSQDRLLTDTQYF
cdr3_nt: TGTGCCAGCAGCCAAGATCGCCTCCTCACAGATACGCAGTATTTT

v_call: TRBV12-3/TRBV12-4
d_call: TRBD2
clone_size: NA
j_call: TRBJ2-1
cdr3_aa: CASSFPSGRDGNEQFF
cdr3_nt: TGTGCCAGCAGTTTCCCCAGCGGGAGGGATGGGAATGAGCAGTTCTTC

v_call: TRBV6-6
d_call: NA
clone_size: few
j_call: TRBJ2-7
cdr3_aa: CASSPGGPFTYEQYF
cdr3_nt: TGTGCCAGCAGCCCTGGGGGGCCCTTTACCTACGAGCAGTACTTC

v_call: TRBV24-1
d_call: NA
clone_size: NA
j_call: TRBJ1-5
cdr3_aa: CATSARGGRGQPQHF
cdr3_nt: TGTGCCACCAGTGCCAGAGGAGGGAGAGGGCAGCCCCAGCATTTT

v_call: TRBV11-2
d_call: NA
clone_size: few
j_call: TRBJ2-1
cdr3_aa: CASSPSLGNEQFF
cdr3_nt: TGTGCCAGCAGCCCCTCTTTGGGGAATGAGCAGTTCTTC

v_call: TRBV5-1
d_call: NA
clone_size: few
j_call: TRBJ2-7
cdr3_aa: CASSLSGYEQYF
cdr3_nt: TGCGCCAGCAGCTTGAGTGGGTACGAGCAGTACTTC

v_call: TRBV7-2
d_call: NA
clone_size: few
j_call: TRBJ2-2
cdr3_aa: CASSLAVRHRANTGELFF
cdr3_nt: TGTGCCAGCAGCTTAGCCGTTCGCCACCGAGCGAACACCGGGGAGCTGTTTTTT

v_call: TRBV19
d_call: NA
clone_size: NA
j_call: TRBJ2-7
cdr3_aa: CASSEGGYEQYF
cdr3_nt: TGTGCCAGTAGTGAAGGCGGTTACGAGCAGTACTTC

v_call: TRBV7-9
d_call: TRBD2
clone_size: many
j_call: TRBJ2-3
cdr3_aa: CASSPGLAGSRTDTQYF
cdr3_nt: TGTGCCAGCAGCCCAGGACTAGCGGGGTCCCGCACAGATACGCAGTATTTT

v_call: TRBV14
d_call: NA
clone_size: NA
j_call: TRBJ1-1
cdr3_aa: CASSQGYTEAFF
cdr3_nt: TGTGCCAGCAGCCAAGGGTACACTGAAGCTTTCTTT

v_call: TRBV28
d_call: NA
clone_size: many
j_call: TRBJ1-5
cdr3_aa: CASSPTLGGGQPQHF
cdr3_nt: TGTGCCAGCAGCCCCACTTTGGGGGGGGGCCAGCCCCAGCATTTT

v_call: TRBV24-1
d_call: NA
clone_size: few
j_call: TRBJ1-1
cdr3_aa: CATSDTYEAFF
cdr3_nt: TGTGCCACCAGTGATACATATGAAGCTTTCTTT

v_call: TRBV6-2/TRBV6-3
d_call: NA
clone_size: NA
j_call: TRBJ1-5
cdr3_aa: CASTTSFNQPQHF
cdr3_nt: TGTGCCAGCACCACCTCCTTCAATCAGCCCCAGCATTTT

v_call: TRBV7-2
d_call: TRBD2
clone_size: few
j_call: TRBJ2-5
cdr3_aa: CASSFSGAGVGETQYF
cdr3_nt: TGTGCCAGCAGCTTTTCTGGAGCGGGAGTGGGAGAGACCCAGTACTTC

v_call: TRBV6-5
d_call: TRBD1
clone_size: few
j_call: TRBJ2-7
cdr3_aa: CASSYDRVSYEQYF
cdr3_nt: TGTGCCAGCAGTTACGACAGGGTCTCCTACGAGCAGTACTTC

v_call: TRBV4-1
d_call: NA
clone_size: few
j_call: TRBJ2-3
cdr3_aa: CASSQSLGTTDTQYF
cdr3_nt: TGCGCCAGCAGCCAAAGCCTTGGGACCACAGATACGCAGTATTTT

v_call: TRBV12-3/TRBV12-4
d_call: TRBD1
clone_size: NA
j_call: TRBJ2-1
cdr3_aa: CASSLTGGWNEQFF
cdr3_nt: TGTGCCAGCAGTTTGACAGGGGGCTGGAATGAGCAGTTCTTC

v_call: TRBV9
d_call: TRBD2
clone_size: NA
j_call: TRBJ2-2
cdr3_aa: CASSGPGLAGGSGELFF
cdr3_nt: TGTGCCAGCAGCGGGCCGGGTCTAGCGGGAGGTTCCGGGGAGCTGTTTTTT

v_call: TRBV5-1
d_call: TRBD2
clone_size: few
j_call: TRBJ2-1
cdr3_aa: CASSLTGGGNEQFF
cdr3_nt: TGCGCCAGCAGCTTAACGGGAGGAGGAAATGAGCAGTTCTTC

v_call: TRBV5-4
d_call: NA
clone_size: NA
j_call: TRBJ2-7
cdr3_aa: CASSGSGYEQYF
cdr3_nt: TGTGCCAGCAGCGGAAGTGGCTACGAGCAGTACTTC

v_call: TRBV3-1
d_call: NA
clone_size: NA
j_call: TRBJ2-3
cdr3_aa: CASSPPQVTFTDTQYF
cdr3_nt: TGTGCCAGCAGCCCCCCCCAGGTGACTTTCACAGATACGCAGTATTTT

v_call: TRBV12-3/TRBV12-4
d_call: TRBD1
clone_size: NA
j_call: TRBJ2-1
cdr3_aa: CASRRTDRDEQFF
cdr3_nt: TGTGCCAGCAGACGAACGGACAGGGACGAGCAGTTCTTC

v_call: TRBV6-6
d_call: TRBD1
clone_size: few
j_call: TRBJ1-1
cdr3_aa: CASSPRGDDTEAFF
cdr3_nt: TGTGCCAGCAGTCCCAGGGGGGATGACACTGAAGCTTTCTTT

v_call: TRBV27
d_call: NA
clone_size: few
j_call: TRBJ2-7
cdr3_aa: CASSFLYEQYF
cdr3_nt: TGTGCCAGCAGTTTTCTGTACGAGCAGTACTTC

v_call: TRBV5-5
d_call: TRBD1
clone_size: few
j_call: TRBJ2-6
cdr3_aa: CASSSWHSGGAPSGANVLTF
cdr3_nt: TGTGCCAGCAGCTCCTGGCATTCAGGGGGAGCACCCTCTGGGGCCAACGTCCTGACTTTC

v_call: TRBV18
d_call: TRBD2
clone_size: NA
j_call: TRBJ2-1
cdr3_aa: CASSPASGSPNEQFF
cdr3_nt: TGTGCCAGCTCACCGGCTAGCGGGAGCCCGAATGAGCAGTTCTTC

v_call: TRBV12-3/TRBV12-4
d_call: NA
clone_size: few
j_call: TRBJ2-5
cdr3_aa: CASSLGVGSWQETQYF
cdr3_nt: TGTGCCAGCAGTTTAGGAGTAGGGAGCTGGCAAGAGACCCAGTACTTC

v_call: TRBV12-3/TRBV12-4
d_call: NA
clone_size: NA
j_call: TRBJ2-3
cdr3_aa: CASSPVRARGDTQYF
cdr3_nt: TGTGCCAGCAGCCCCGTCAGGGCCAGAGGAGATACGCAGTATTTT

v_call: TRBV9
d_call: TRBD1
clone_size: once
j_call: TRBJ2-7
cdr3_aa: CASSVGQGTLEQYF
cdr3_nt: TGTGCCAGCAGCGTGGGACAGGGGACCCTCGAGCAGTACTTC

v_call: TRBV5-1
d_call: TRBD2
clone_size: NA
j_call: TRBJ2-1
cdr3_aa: CASSSGGREDNEQFF
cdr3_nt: TGCGCCAGCAGCTCGGGGGGGAGGGAGGACAATGAGCAGTTCTTC

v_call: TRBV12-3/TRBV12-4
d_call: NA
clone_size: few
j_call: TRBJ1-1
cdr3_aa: CASSLTRTVEAFF
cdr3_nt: TGTGCCAGCAGTTTAACCAGGACAGTTGAAGCTTTCTTT

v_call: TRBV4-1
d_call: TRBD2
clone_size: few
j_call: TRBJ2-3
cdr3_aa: CASREAGTSTDTQYF
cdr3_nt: TGCGCCAGCAGGGAAGCGGGGACTAGCACAGATACGCAGTATTTT

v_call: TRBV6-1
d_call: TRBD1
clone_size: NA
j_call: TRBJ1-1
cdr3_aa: CASSERSDRGPNTEAFF
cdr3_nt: TGTGCCAGCAGTGAAAGGAGTGACAGGGGCCCCAACACTGAAGCTTTCTTT

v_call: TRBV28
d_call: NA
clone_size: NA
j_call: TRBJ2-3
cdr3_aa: CASTYGQGRTDTQYF
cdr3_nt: TGTGCCAGCACCTACGGGCAGGGGAGAACAGATACGCAGTATTTT

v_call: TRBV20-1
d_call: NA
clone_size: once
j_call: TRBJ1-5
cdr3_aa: CSARSPGNNQPQHF
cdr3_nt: TGCAGTGCTAGGTCGCCCGGCAATAATCAGCCCCAGCATTTT

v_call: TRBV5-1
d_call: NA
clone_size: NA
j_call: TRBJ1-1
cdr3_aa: CASSLGRDAEAFF
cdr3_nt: TGCGCCAGCAGCTTGGGGAGGGACGCTGAAGCTTTCTTT

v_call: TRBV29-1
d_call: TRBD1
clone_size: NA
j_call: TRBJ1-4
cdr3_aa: CSVLRGLSEKLFF
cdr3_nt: TGCAGCGTTCTCAGGGGGCTCAGCGAAAAACTGTTTTTT

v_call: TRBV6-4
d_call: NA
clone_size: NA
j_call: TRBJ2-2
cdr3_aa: CASLLRTGTITGELFF
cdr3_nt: TGTGCCAGCTTACTTAGGACAGGGACTATCACCGGGGAGCTGTTTTTT

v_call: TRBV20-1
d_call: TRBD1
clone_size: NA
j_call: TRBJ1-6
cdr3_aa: CSAGDRRDSPLHF
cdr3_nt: TGCAGTGCTGGGGACAGGAGGGATTCACCCCTCCACTTT

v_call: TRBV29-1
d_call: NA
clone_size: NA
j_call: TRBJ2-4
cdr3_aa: CSVARGALDKNIQYF
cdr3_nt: TGCAGCGTCGCACGCGGGGCACTAGACAAAAACATTCAGTACTTC

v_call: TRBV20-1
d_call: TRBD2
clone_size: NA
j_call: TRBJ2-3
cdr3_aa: CSAVSGGSSTDTQYF
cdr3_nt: TGCAGTGCTGTTAGCGGGGGGTCTAGCACAGATACGCAGTATTTT